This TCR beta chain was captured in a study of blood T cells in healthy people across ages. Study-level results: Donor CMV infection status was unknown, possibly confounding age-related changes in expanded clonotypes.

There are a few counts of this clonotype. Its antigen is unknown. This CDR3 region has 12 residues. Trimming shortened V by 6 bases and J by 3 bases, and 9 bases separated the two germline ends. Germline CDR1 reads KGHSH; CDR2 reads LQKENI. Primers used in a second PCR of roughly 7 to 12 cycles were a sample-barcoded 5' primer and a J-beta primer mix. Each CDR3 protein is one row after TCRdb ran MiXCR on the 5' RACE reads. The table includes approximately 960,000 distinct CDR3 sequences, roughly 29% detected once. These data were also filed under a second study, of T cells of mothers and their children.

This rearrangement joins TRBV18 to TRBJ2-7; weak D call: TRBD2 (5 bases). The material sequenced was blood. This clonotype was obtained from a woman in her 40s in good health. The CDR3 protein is CASSHGDYEQYF. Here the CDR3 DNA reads TGTGCCAGCTCCCACGGGGACTACGAGCAGTACTTC. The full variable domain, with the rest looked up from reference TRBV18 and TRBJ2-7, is NAGVMQNPRHLVRRRGQEARLRCSPMKGHSHVYWYRQLPEEGLKFMVYLQKENIIDESGMPKERFSAEFPKEGPSILRIQQVVRGDSAAYFCASSHGDYEQYFGPGTRLTVT.